Listed below are T cell receptor beta chains from one sample, sequenced in a study of T cell repertoires in cytomegalovirus infection. TCRdb reprocessed the reads via MiXCR and lists one record per CDR3 protein. The sample holds 480,000 or so distinct CDR3 sequences, around 11% seen once. Sample: PBMCs. The receptors shown here come from a human donor in good health (CMV status not recorded). Some clones in this sample may be carry-over from other donors' samples. Each CDR3 is given with its conserved first and last residue. A D gene is named only where the DNA matches it firmly. Expanded clones get a size class; other rows say once, few or many, or leave the size out.

v_gene	d_gene	abundance	j_gene	CDR3aa	CDR3nt
TRBV7-8	TRBD1	many	TRBJ2-2	CASSLGTGNTGELFF	TGTGCCAGCAGCCTCGGGACAGGGAACACCGGGGAGCTGTTTTTT
TRBV11-3	NA	few	TRBJ2-2	CASSLGGGSNTGELFF	TGTGCCAGCAGCTTAGGGGGCGGGTCGAACACCGGGGAGCTGTTTTTT
TRBV11-2	NA	many	TRBJ1-2	CASSSPRESDRGGYTF	TGTGCCAGCAGCTCACCCCGTGAGTCGGACAGAGGTGGCTACACCTTC
TRBV29-1	TRBD1	many	TRBJ1-2	CSVEEDRGNYGYTF	TGCAGCGTTGAAGAGGACAGGGGGAACTATGGCTACACCTTC
TRBV5-1	TRBD2	many	TRBJ2-3	CASSLELAGAGDTQYF	TGCGCCAGCAGCTTGGAACTAGCGGGAGCGGGAGATACGCAGTATTTT
TRBV29-1	TRBD2	NA	TRBJ2-1	CSVRGTSGRRGSREQFF	TGCAGCGTCCGCGGGACTAGCGGGAGGAGAGGGTCAAGGGAGCAGTTCTTC
TRBV6-1	NA	many	TRBJ1-2	CASSEGGVSGYTF	TGTGCCAGCAGTGAAGGAGGGGTTTCGGGCTACACCTTC
TRBV7-9	NA	many	TRBJ2-5	CASSRRGQETQYF	TGTGCCAGCAGCCGGCGTGGGCAAGAGACCCAGTACTTC
TRBV27	NA	NA	TRBJ1-2	CASSSADRLGYGYTF	TGTGCCAGCAGTTCGGCAGACAGGCTAGGCTATGGCTACACCTTC
TRBV12-3/TRBV12-4	TRBD1	many	TRBJ1-1	CASRQGQGIMNTEAFF	TGTGCCAGCCGACAGGGACAGGGCATCATGAACACTGAAGCTTTCTTT
TRBV7-9	NA	many	TRBJ1-5	CASSLDTESNQPQHF	TGTGCCAGCAGCTTAGATACGGAAAGCAATCAGCCCCAGCATTTT
TRBV2	TRBD2	NA	TRBJ2-1	CASSGGGRRSNEQFF	TGTGCCAGCAGTGGGGGCGGGAGGAGGTCCAATGAGCAGTTCTTC
TRBV20-1	TRBD2	many	TRBJ2-7	CSASSGRAWDEQYF	TGCAGTGCTTCTAGCGGGAGGGCCTGGGACGAGCAGTACTTC
TRBV9	NA	NA	TRBJ2-7	CASSVAGNRVYEQYF	TGTGCCAGCAGCGTAGCAGGGAATCGTGTCTACGAGCAGTACTTC
TRBV11-2	NA	few	TRBJ1-1	CASSLDLAEAFF	TGTGCCAGCAGCTTAGATCTAGCTGAAGCTTTCTTT
TRBV7-2	NA	many	TRBJ2-3	CASSLEGGVAYTQYF	TGTGCCAGCAGCTTAGAAGGGGGAGTCGCCTATACGCAGTATTTT
TRBV25-1	TRBD2	many	TRBJ2-1	CASSERYRDYPTPLKYNEQFF	TGTGCCAGCAGTGAACGGTACCGGGACTACCCCACCCCGCTAAAATACAATGAGCAGTTCTTC
TRBV24-1	NA	many	TRBJ1-2	CATSDSRQYLYGYTF	TGTGCCACCAGTGACTCCAGACAGTACCTCTATGGCTACACCTTC
TRBV3-1	NA	many	TRBJ2-2	CASSQDGSGGTGELFF	TGTGCCAGCAGCCAAGACGGTAGCGGAGGGACCGGGGAGCTGTTTTTT
TRBV11-2	NA	many	TRBJ2-2	CASSPIGTSNTGELFF	TGTGCCAGCAGCCCGATCGGGACATCGAACACCGGGGAGCTGTTTTTT
TRBV12-3/TRBV12-4	TRBD2	many	TRBJ2-5	CASSLGTSGRAVETQYF	TGTGCCAGCAGTCTCGGGACTAGCGGGAGGGCCGTGGAGACCCAGTACTTC
TRBV29-1	NA	NA	TRBJ2-5	CSESGLQETQYF	TGCAGCGAGTCGGGACTTCAAGAGACCCAGTACTTC
TRBV24-1	NA	many	TRBJ2-7	CATSDLWKGEQYF	TGTGCCACCAGTGATTTGTGGAAGGGCGAGCAGTACTTC
TRBV6-1	NA	many	TRBJ2-7	CASSGTAYEQYF	TGTGCCAGCAGTGGGACAGCCTACGAGCAGTACTTC
TRBV2	NA	few	TRBJ2-5	CASSGDFQETQYF	TGTGCCAGCAGTGGGGACTTCCAAGAGACCCAGTACTTC
TRBV6-1	NA	many	TRBJ2-7	CASSELAYEQYF	TGTGCCAGCAGTGAATTAGCCTACGAGCAGTACTTC
TRBV28	NA	NA	TRBJ1-6	CASRPQASGSPLHF	TGTGCCAGCAGGCCACAGGCATCTGGTTCACCCCTCCACTTT
TRBV6-5	TRBD2	many	TRBJ2-2	CASSYSGLAGGPNTGELFF	TGTGCCAGCAGTTACTCGGGACTAGCGGGAGGGCCGAACACCGGGGAGCTGTTTTTT
TRBV27	NA	many	TRBJ1-1	CASSYGFRDQNTEAFF	TGTGCCAGCAGTTACGGGTTTAGGGATCAGAACACTGAAGCTTTCTTT
TRBV7-9	NA	many	TRBJ2-3	CASSRDLDTQYF	TGTGCCAGCAGTCGGGACTTAGATACGCAGTATTTT
TRBV5-4	NA	NA	TRBJ2-3	CASSFIQGTLETQYF	TGTGCCAGCAGCTTCATACAGGGCACCCTAGAAACGCAGTATTTT
TRBV20-1	NA	NA	TRBJ2-5	CSARVEGPETQYF	TGCAGTGCTAGAGTTGAAGGACCAGAGACCCAGTACTTC
TRBV5-1	NA	NA	TRBJ2-7	CANSPGSLEQYF	TGCGCCAACAGCCCCGGTTCTCTGGAGCAGTACTTC
TRBV2	TRBD1	NA	TRBJ1-5	CASSRQGRVDQPQHF	TGTGCCAGCAGTAGACAGGGAAGAGTGGATCAGCCCCAGCATTTT
TRBV13	TRBD1	NA	TRBJ2-3	CASSLGTGEDTQYF	TGTGCCAGCAGCTTAGGGACAGGGGAAGATACGCAGTATTTT
TRBV3-1	TRBD1	many	TRBJ1-2	CASSPPPGTGDHGYGYTF	TGTGCCAGCAGCCCTCCTCCAGGGACAGGGGATCATGGCTATGGCTACACCTTC
TRBV19	NA	NA	TRBJ2-7	CASSTSPLYEQYF	TGTGCCAGTAGTACATCCCCGTTGTACGAGCAGTACTTC
TRBV29-1	TRBD2	few	TRBJ2-5	CSVEETSGSLEYF	TGCAGCGTTGAGGAGACTAGCGGGAGTCTGGAGTACTTC
TRBV7-9	TRBD1	many	TRBJ1-1	CASSLKGQQEAFF	TGTGCCAGCAGCTTAAAGGGACAGCAGGAAGCTTTCTTT
TRBV30	NA	few	TRBJ2-1	CAWRESGNEQFF	TGTGCCTGGAGAGAAAGCGGTAATGAGCAGTTCTTC
TRBV11-2	NA	many	TRBJ2-7	CASSVGVPYEQYF	TGTGCCAGCAGCGTCGGGGTACCCTACGAGCAGTACTTC
TRBV20-1	NA	NA	TRBJ2-3	CSASRGGIRNQPQYF	TGCAGTGCTTCCAGGGGAGGGATACGCAATCAGCCCCAGTATTTT